The 31 T cell receptor beta chains reported below all come from one sample, sequenced in a study of Ad26.COV2.S vaccination and SARS-CoV-2 variants. Sample treatment: approximately 18 received Ad26.COV2.S at low or high dose, single or two shots; 5 received placebo; per-sample allocation not given. Sampling was performed 63 days after the first vaccine or placebo injection. Profiling relied on immunoSEQ multiplex PCR, and the TCRdb table lists in-frame clones only, not all of them. The profile shows some 460,000 clones, 89% of them singletons. Sequenced material: peripheral blood, taken in a trial of Ad26.COV2.S vaccine versus placebo. Every receptor here comes from a person between 18 and 60 years old who received the Ad26.COV2.S COVID-19 vaccine or a placebo.

The rearrangement links TRBV19 to TRBJ1-1; D is unresolved. This CDR3 is built from 15 residues. V lost 3 bases to trimming and J lost 1 base, with 12 bases between them. Germline V gene sequence: CDR1 LNHDA, CDR2 SQIVND (reference sequence). CDR3 loop: CASSIPGRTNTEAFF. The CDR3, as DNA: TGTGCCAGTAGTATTCCCGGGCGCACGAACACTGAAGCTTTCTTT.

The CDR3 nucleotides are TGTGCCAGCAGCTTAGATCCTCCGCTGGACAGGGCGAAAGATACGCAGTATTTT. This translates into CASSLDPPLDRAKDTQYF. V usage is TRBV11-2 and J usage is TRBJ2-3; TRBD1 agrees at 8 bases. After removal of 0 bases from V and 5 bases from J, the junction contained 13 bases not matched to a gene. Germline V gene lookup returns CDR1 SGHAT and CDR2 FQNNGV. The CDR3 has 18 amino acids.

CDR3 residues: CASSPPWGQKMNTEAFF. The CDR3 nucleotides are TGTGCCAGCTCACCACCGTGGGGACAGAAAATGAACACTGAAGCTTTCTTT. V is TRBV18 and J is TRBJ1-1; 7 bases are a match to TRBD1. Germline values: CDR1 KGHSH, CDR2 LQKENI. The CDR3 sequence is 17 residues long. The ends lost 0 bases at V and 0 bases at J; junction bases unmatched: 7.

The CDR3 protein is CASSLGDRYNEQFF. In DNA, the CDR3 is TGTGCCAGCAGCTTAGGGGACCGCTACAATGAGCAGTTCTTC. This chain joins TRBV5-8 and TRBJ2-1, with D tentatively TRBD1 or TRBD2 (5 bases each). The V and J ends lost 2 bases and 3 bases respectively, with 9 bases between them. CDR1 is SGHTS and CDR2 is YDEGEE in the germline V gene. The CDR3 covers 14 residues. Drawing the rest from reference TRBV5-8 and TRBJ2-1, the complete variable domain is EAGVTQSPTHLIKTRGQQATLRCSPISGHTSVYWYQQALGLGLQFLLWYDEGEERNRGNFPPRFSGRQFPNYSSELNVNALELEDSALYLCASSLGDRYNEQFFGPGTRLTVL.

The chain joins TRBV9 to TRBJ2-1; 8 positions match TRBD2. CDR3 length equals 16 residues. Germline CDR1 reads SGDLS; CDR2 reads YYNGEE. J lost 5 bases, V lost 4 bases, and 11 bases had no gene match. The CDR3 bases are TGTGCCAGCAGCATCGGGACTAGAGATTGGGACAATGAGCAGTTCTTC. It codes for CASSIGTRDWDNEQFF.

V gene TRBV9 combines with J gene TRBJ2-3; 7 bases match TRBD2. The CDR3 consists of 16 residues. J gave up 2 bases and V 0 bases, and 6 bases lay outside the gene matches. In germline, CDR1 is SGDLS, CDR2 YYNGEE. This CDR3 is CASSVGPAGSTDTQYF. The CDR3 DNA follows: TGTGCCAGCAGCGTAGGGCCAGCGGGGTCCACAGATACGCAGTATTTT.

The rearrangement links TRBV11-1 to TRBJ2-7; D tentatively reads TRBD1 or TRBD2 (5 bases each). V lost 8 bases, J lost 1 base, and 12 bases lay in between. Germline V gives CDR1 SGHAT, CDR2 FQDESV (reference sequence). The CDR3 consists of 13 residues. CDR3 in DNA: TGTGCCAGCGCCTGGGGCGGGTCCTACGAGCAGTACTTC. It encodes CASAWGGSYEQYF.

This clone was picked up one time. The J gene is TRBJ1-2, the V gene TRBV6-5; D not resolved. Germline assignment: CDR1 MNHEY and CDR2 SVGAGI. V gave up 3 bases and J gave up 8 bases, with 19 bases separating them. The CDR3 contains 15 residues. This chain's CDR3 is CASSYILGPPIGYTF. CDR3 in DNA: TGTGCCAGCAGTTATATATTAGGGCCACCTATCGGCTACACCTTC.

The chain couples TRBV19 to TRBJ2-5; D is ambiguous. Germline CDR1 reads LNHDA; CDR2 reads SQIVND (reference sequence). Trimming pared 5 bases from V and 5 bases from J, leaving 9 bases between. The CDR3 is 12 amino acids. DNA for the CDR3: TGTGCCAGTAGTCAGAGTCCGGAGACCCAGTACTTC. It specifies CASSQSPETQYF.

This chain's CDR3 is CASSQGGSNTGELFF. DNA of the CDR3: TGTGCCAGCAGCCAGGGGGGCTCGAACACCGGGGAGCTGTTTTTT. The chain employs TRBV7-9 and TRBJ2-2; the D gene is possibly TRBD1 (7 bases). The ends were cut back, 5 bases at V and 0 bases at J, with 10 bases in the middle. Germline lookup yields CDR1 SEHNR and CDR2 FQNEAQ (reference sequence). This CDR3 is 15 amino acids long. Complete variable domain (other parts from reference TRBV7-9 and TRBJ2-2): DTGVSQNPRHKITKRGQNVTFRCDPISEHNRLYWYRQTLGQGPEFLTYFQNEAQLEKSRLLSDRFSAERPKGSFSTLEIQRTEQGDSAMYLCASSQGGSNTGELFFGEGSRLTVL.

The chain joins TRBV7-9 to TRBJ2-1; D possibly corresponds to TRBD1 (6 bases). Trimming took off 4 bases at V and 8 bases at J, with 18 bases between the two ends. Looked up from germline, CDR1 is SEHNR and CDR2 is FQNEAQ (reference sequence). This CDR3 has 15 amino acids. This chain's CDR3 is CASSSQGPGEDEQFF. DNA for the CDR3: TGTGCCAGCAGCTCACAGGGACCAGGGGAAGATGAGCAGTTCTTC.

The V call is TRBV5-1, the J call TRBJ1-2; no clear D. CDR1 is SGHRS and CDR2 is YFSETQ in the germline V gene. The CDR3 runs to 13 residues. Trimming took off 1 base at V and 4 bases at J, with 8 bases between the two ends. CDR3 protein: CASSLTETYGYTF. DNA for the CDR3: TGCGCCAGCAGCTTGACAGAAACCTATGGCTACACCTTC.

This rearrangement joins TRBV15 to TRBJ1-2, with 7 bases that match TRBD1. Unmatched junction bases numbered 9, after V lost 1 base and J lost 7 bases. CDR3 size: 15 residues. The germline V gene has CDR1 LNHNV and CDR2 YYDKDF (reference sequence). The CDR3 DNA sequence: TGTGCCACCAGCAGAGCCGGAGATGACAGGGTTGGCTACACCTTC. As protein: CATSRAGDDRVGYTF.

V is TRBV7-8 and J is TRBJ1-1; possible D gene TRBD1, 5 bases. In germline, CDR1 is SGHVS, CDR2 FQNEAQ. V lost 1 base, J lost 0 bases, and 9 bases lay in between. The CDR3 is made up of 15 amino acids. CDR3: CASSLVRVMNTEAFF. Here the CDR3 DNA reads TGTGCCAGCAGCTTAGTCAGGGTTATGAACACTGAAGCTTTCTTT.

The chain joins TRBV5-1 to TRBJ2-6; D may be TRBD2 (5 bases). V lost 0 bases to trimming and J lost 2 bases, with 9 bases between them. The CDR3 spans 16 residues. Germline V CDR1 and CDR2: SGHRS, YFSETQ. The CDR3 loop is CASSLEYSAGANVLTF. Here the CDR3 DNA reads TGCGCCAGCAGCTTGGAGTATAGCGCTGGGGCCAACGTCCTGACTTTC.

This clone was found once. The genes are TRBV27 and TRBJ1-1, with 10 bases lining up with TRBD1. The CDR3 covers 14 residues. The germline gives CDR1 MNHEY, CDR2 SMNVEV (reference sequence). V shed 5 bases, J shed 5 bases, and the junction held 5 bases outside the gene matches. The CDR3 DNA reads TGTGCCAGCAGTCCCGGGACAGGGGTAACTGAAGCTTTCTTT. Translating it yields CASSPGTGVTEAFF.

This chain links TRBV7-3 with TRBJ2-1; D may be TRBD1 (6 bases). The V end lost 5 bases, the J end lost 8 bases, and 19 bases lay between the germline ends. The CDR3 sequence is 15 residues long. The germline CDR1 and CDR2 sequences are SGHTA and FQGTGA. The CDR3 DNA follows: TGTGCCAGCAGCCCAAATGGGCAGGGGATGGATGAGCAGTTCTTC. Protein product: CASSPNGQGMDEQFF.

The rearrangement uses TRBV9 and TRBJ2-1, with a possible D match to TRBD2 (6 bases). CDR1 is SGDLS and CDR2 is YYNGEE in the germline V gene. V was trimmed by 0 bases and J by 8 bases, leaving 12 bases between them. The CDR3 has 14 amino acids. The CDR3 sequence is CASSVGLGFYEQFF. CDR3 coding DNA: TGTGCCAGCAGCGTAGGACTAGGGTTCTATGAGCAGTTCTTC.

The CDR3 DNA is TGTGCCAGCAGCTTATCCCCCGGTAAAGGGTCGGGCGAGCAGTACTTC. It encodes CASSLSPGKGSGEQYF. This chain links TRBV7-2 with TRBJ2-7; D gene unclear. The germline V gene encodes CDR1 SGHTA and CDR2 FQGNSA. Trimming took 2 bases from V and 6 from J, leaving 20 bases between them. The CDR3 sequence is 16 residues long.

The chain uses TRBV19 and TRBJ1-6; TRBD1 matches at 8 bases. The CDR3 totals 14 residues. The germline CDR1 and CDR2 sequences are LNHDA and SQIVND (reference sequence). Trimming cost V 7 bases and J 5 bases; bases outside gene matches: 4. The CDR3 nucleotides read TGTGCCAGTAACCAGGGGGCGGATAATTCACCCCTCCACTTT. This encodes CASNQGADNSPLHF.

The chain is built from TRBV18 and TRBJ2-5, with unresolved D. There are 11 residues in the CDR3. The germline V gene has CDR1 KGHSH and CDR2 LQKENI. The V end was cut by 3 bases, the J end by 3 bases, with 2 bases between. As DNA, the CDR3 is TGTGCCAGCTCACCCGAAGAGACCCAGTACTTC. Translation gives CASSPEETQYF.

The chain uses TRBV19 and TRBJ2-3; 11 nucleotides agree with TRBD2. The CDR3 runs to 17 residues. The germline CDR1 and CDR2 sequences are LNHDA and SQIVND (reference sequence). The trim removed 5 bases at V and 2 bases at J, leaving 9 bases unmatched. CDR3 loop: CASSPGGLAVPTDTQYF. Here the CDR3 DNA reads TGTGCCAGTAGTCCTGGGGGACTAGCGGTTCCCACAGATACGCAGTATTTT.

The rearrangement joins TRBV30 to TRBJ1-6; perhaps TRBD1 as D (6 bases). This CDR3 is 14 amino acids long. Per germline, CDR1 GTSNPN and CDR2 SVGIG (reference sequence). Between the trimmed V and J ends, which lost 0 bases and 4 bases, there was a span of 7 bases. The DNA of the CDR3 is TGTGCCTGGAGTGTAGGACAGTATAATTCACCCCTCCACTTT. Encoded protein: CAWSVGQYNSPLHF. Full variable domain (missing parts from reference TRBV30 and TRBJ1-6): SQTIHQWPATLVQPVGSPLSLECTVEGTSNPNLYWYRQAAGRGLQLLFYSVGIGQISSEVPQNLSASRPQDRQFILSSKKLLLSDSGFYLCAWSVGQYNSPLHFGNGTRLTVT.

This sequence joins TRBV10-1 and TRBJ2-2; the D gene is possibly TRBD2 (5 bases). In germline, CDR1 is WNHNN, CDR2 SYGVQD (reference sequence). The V end lost 4 bases, the J end lost 6 bases, and 15 bases lay between the germline ends. The CDR3 runs to 15 residues. CDR3: CASSGPGVRAGELFF. CDR3 sequence (DNA): TGCGCCAGCAGTGGGCCCGGGGTACGCGCCGGGGAGCTGTTTTTT.

The chain joins TRBV19 to TRBJ1-2; perhaps TRBD1 as D (5 bases). Germline V gene sequence: CDR1 LNHDA, CDR2 SQIVND (reference sequence). The CDR3 is 17 residues long. Trimming removed 5 bases at V and 1 base at J, with 20 bases between. CDR3 loop: CASSSSLRDGINYGYTF. CDR3 DNA: TGTGCCAGTAGTTCTTCCCTTCGGGACGGAATTAACTATGGCTACACCTTC. The entire variable domain, with the rest obtained from reference TRBV19 and TRBJ1-2, is as follows: DGGITQSPKYLFRKEGQNVTLSCEQNLNHDAMYWYRQDPGQGLRLIYYSQIVNDFQKGDIAEGYSVSREKKESFPLTVTSAQKNPTAFYLCASSSSLRDGINYGYTFGSGTRLTVV.

The genes are TRBV28 and TRBJ1-4; D remains ambiguous. Germline V gives CDR1 MDHEN, CDR2 SYDVKM. The CDR3 contains 13 residues. Trimming cost V 10 bases and J 7 bases, with 16 bases left between them. In DNA form, the CDR3 reads TGTGCCACCCTGGGCGGAATACGTGAAAAACTGTTTTTT. It codes for CATLGGIREKLFF.

This clone was observed once. This chain links TRBV5-1 with TRBJ2-3, with 7 bases identical to TRBD1. Germline V gene lookup returns CDR1 SGHRS and CDR2 YFSETQ. The V gene end was trimmed by 0 bases and the J gene end by 6 bases; junction bases not matched to a gene: 7. The CDR3 has 15 residues. The CDR3 DNA is TGCGCCAGCAGCTTGGGTTCAGGGGGAACGGATACGCAGTATTTT. Amino acid sequence: CASSLGSGGTDTQYF.

This chain links TRBV5-1 with TRBJ2-5, with D uncertain. This CDR3 region has 14 residues. Germline V lookup: CDR1 SGHRS, CDR2 YFSETQ. The V gene lost 0 bases and the J gene lost 5 bases, with 11 bases spanning the gap. CDR3 nucleotides: TGCGCCAGCAGCTTGGCTTCGGCGAGGGAGACCCAGTACTTC. Amino acid sequence: CASSLASARETQYF.

The chain joins TRBV11-2 to TRBJ2-5; the D gene is possibly TRBD2 (6 bases). Germline values: CDR1 SGHAT, CDR2 FQNNGV. The CDR3 totals 15 residues. The V end was cut by 5 bases, the J end by 9 bases, with 22 bases between. The CDR3 loop is CASSRDLSEGKAQYF. The DNA for the CDR3 is TGTGCCAGCAGCCGGGACTTGTCGGAGGGAAAGGCCCAGTACTTC.

The chain couples TRBV13 to TRBJ1-5; 12 nucleotides agree with TRBD1. The CDR3 spans 17 residues. Looked up from germline, CDR1 is PRHDT and CDR2 is FYEKMQ (reference sequence). V lost 5 bases and J lost 5; bases outside the gene matches: 10. For the CDR3, the DNA is TGTGCCAGCAGCCTAACCGGGACAGGGGGCTTTCATCAGCCCCAGCATTTT. It yields the protein CASSLTGTGGFHQPQHF.

The V and J genes are TRBV30 and TRBJ2-7; D may be TRBD1 (6 bases). Deletions cut 1 base from V and 3 bases from J, with 10 bases between. CDR3 length equals 13 residues. Germline CDR1 reads GTSNPN; CDR2 reads SVGIG (reference sequence). The CDR3 reads CAWSAWTDYEQYF. The CDR3 nucleotides are TGTGCCTGGAGTGCCTGGACAGACTACGAGCAGTACTTC.